A single sample gave rise to the 3 T cell receptor beta chains below, sequenced in a study of cytomegalovirus exposure and HLA in healthy donors. Amplification used 60 Vbeta primers and 13 Jbeta primers. Assay used: immunoSEQ multiplex PCR; TCRdb lists only in-frame clones, some missing. The sample has roughly 60,000 clones; the top ten hold 3.6%. The source material was PBMCs. Receptors originate from a woman aged 18-35 years in good health and CMV-seronegative.

The gene calls are TRBV5-6 and TRBJ2-7; D call uncertain. The V end lost 2 bases, the J end lost 6 bases, and 6 bases lay between the germline ends. CDR3 length: 11 residues. Germline loops: CDR1 SGHDT, CDR2 YYEEEE. The chain's CDR3 is CASSFLSEQYF. CDR3 bases: TGTGCCAGCAGCTTTCTCTCCGAGCAGTACTTC.

The V gene is TRBV4-1, the J gene TRBJ1-6, with a possible D match to TRBD1 (5 bases). V lost 1 base and J lost 10, with 17 bases in between. The CDR3 sequence is 16 residues long. Germline loops: CDR1 MGHRA, CDR2 YSYEKL. Here the CDR3 DNA reads TGCGCCAGCAGCCAAGGGTTCCCGGGGGGAAGATCACCCCTCCACTTT. It codes for CASSQGFPGGRSPLHF.

The chain uses TRBV29-1 and TRBJ1-1, with D maybe TRBD1 (6 bases). Trimming took off 6 bases at V and 4 bases at J, with 9 bases between the two ends. The CDR3 is 11 amino acids. Germline lookup yields CDR1 SQVTM and CDR2 ANQGSEA. The DNA for the CDR3 is TGCAGCGTGGAGGACAGCACTGAAGCTTTCTTT. The encoded protein is CSVEDSTEAFF. The complete variable domain, with remaining parts taken from reference TRBV29-1 and TRBJ1-1, reads SAVISQKPSRDICQRGTSLTIQCQVDSQVTMMFWYRQQPGQSLTLIATANQGSEATYESGFVIDKFPISRPNLTFSTLTVSNMSPEDSSIYLCSVEDSTEAFFGQGTRLTVV.